Each of the 31 T cell receptor beta chains below was sequenced from the same sample in a study of OX40 agonist ivuxolimab in advanced cancers. Method: immunoSEQ multiplex PCR; TCRdb's copy keeps in-frame clones and lacks some. The table lists 45,000 or so clones, 84% of them singletons, with 2.6% in the top ten. The material was CD4+ or CD8+ T cells sorted from blood, obtained in a trial of the OX40 agonist ivuxolimab. The receptors originated from an adult with an advanced solid tumor such as melanoma, head and neck, liver or kidney cancer.

V usage is TRBV2 and J usage is TRBJ2-1; 9 nucleotides agree with TRBD2. Trimming cost V 4 bases and J 5 bases; bases outside gene matches: 12. CDR1 and CDR2 (germline): SNHLY, FYNNEI. The CDR3 consists of 17 residues. CDR3 region: CASSGWWLAGDNNEQFF. The CDR3 nucleotides are TGTGCCAGCAGTGGCTGGTGGTTAGCGGGAGACAACAATGAGCAGTTCTTC.

The rearrangement joins TRBV6-7 to TRBJ2-1; 13 positions agree with TRBD2. TRBV6-7 is designated an ORF whose function remains uncertain. Germline trimming cut 5 bases from V and 10 bases from J; bases unmatched to any gene: 17. CDR3 length equals 18 residues. The CDR3 here is CASSQIMRTSGSPPEQFF. In nucleotides, the CDR3 is TGTGCCAGCAGTCAAATTATGCGGACTAGCGGGAGCCCTCCGGAGCAGTTCTTC.

The chain is built from TRBV7-8 and TRBJ2-3; D might be TRBD2 (6 bases). The germline gives CDR1 SGHVS, CDR2 FQNEAQ. V was trimmed by 4 bases and J by 3 bases, leaving 17 bases between them. CDR3 length equals 16 residues. The CDR3: CASSSGQTRGTDTQYF. As DNA, the CDR3 is TGTGCCAGCAGCTCTGGGCAGACTAGGGGTACAGATACGCAGTATTTT.

The V and J genes are TRBV27 and TRBJ2-6; D ambiguous. Looked up from germline, CDR1 is MNHEY and CDR2 is SMNVEV (reference sequence). This CDR3 region has 14 residues. V lost 5 bases to trimming and J lost 3 bases, with 8 bases between them. CDR3 protein: CASSQGFGANVLTF. CDR3 nucleotide sequence: TGTGCCAGCAGTCAAGGGTTTGGGGCCAACGTCCTGACTTTC.

A few counts support this clone. The gene calls are TRBV11-2 and TRBJ1-2; D uncertain. The CDR3 covers 14 residues. The germline V gene has CDR1 SGHAT and CDR2 FQNNGV. V was pared by 0 bases and J by 2 bases, with 7 bases between. CDR3 bases: TGTGCCAGCAGCTTAGATGCCAGAAACTATGGCTACACCTTC. Translated, it gives CASSLDARNYGYTF.

The J gene is TRBJ1-4, the V gene TRBV29-1, with 10 bases matching TRBD1. This CDR3 has 13 residues. Germline V gene sequence: CDR1 SQVTM, CDR2 ANQGSEA. After removal of 5 bases from V and 5 bases from J, the junction contained 2 bases not matched to a gene. The CDR3 here is CSVRTGGNEKLFF. CDR3 nucleotides: TGCAGCGTTCGGACAGGGGGAAATGAAAAACTGTTTTTT.

This chain links TRBV7-8 with TRBJ1-1, with D tentatively TRBD1 (5 bases). Trimming removed 8 bases at V and 6 bases at J, with 13 bases between. Germline values: CDR1 SGHVS, CDR2 FQNEAQ. The CDR3 extends over 12 amino acids. The CDR3 protein is CASGQGRSEAFF. DNA for the CDR3: TGTGCCAGCGGGCAGGGAAGGTCTGAAGCTTTCTTT.

V usage is TRBV10-1 and J usage is TRBJ1-6; no reliable D call. V was clipped by 4 bases and J by 11 bases, with 3 bases between them. Germline CDR1 and CDR2: WNHNN and SYGVQD (reference sequence). The CDR3 loop spans 10 amino acids. The CDR3 sequence is CASSVPPLHF. The DNA of the CDR3 is TGCGCCAGCAGTGTTCCACCCCTCCACTTT.

This rearrangement joins TRBV18 to TRBJ2-1; 12 bases are a match to TRBD2. The CDR3 runs 17 residues. CDR1 is KGHSH and CDR2 is LQKENI in the germline V gene. V lost 3 bases, J lost 3 bases, and 6 bases stayed unmatched. The CDR3 DNA reads as TGTGCCAGCTCACCCCTTCTAGCGGGAGGGGTCTACAATGAGCAGTTCTTC. Its translation: CASSPLLAGGVYNEQFF.

This clone was seen more than once but under ten times. The chain carries TRBV10-1 and TRBJ2-2; D is uncertain. The CDR3 sequence is 17 residues long. V dropped 0 bases and J dropped 0 bases, with 11 bases sitting between them. Per the germline V gene, CDR1 is WNHNN and CDR2 is SYGVQD (reference sequence). In DNA form, the CDR3 reads TGCGCCAGCAGTGAGTCTCCGGGCAAGACGAACACCGGGGAGCTGTTTTTT. This encodes CASSESPGKTNTGELFF.

The chain joins TRBV19 to TRBJ1-5, with a tentative D call TRBD1 (5 bases). The V end lost 3 bases, the J end lost 2 bases, and 11 bases lay between the germline ends. From germline, CDR1 is LNHDA and CDR2 SQIVND (reference sequence). The CDR3 length is 15 residues. The CDR3 here is CASSILGAGNQPQHF. The CDR3 nucleotides read TGTGCCAGTAGTATCCTTGGGGCTGGCAATCAGCCCCAGCATTTT.

This sequence joins TRBV7-2 and TRBJ2-1; no definite D call. In germline, CDR1 is SGHTA, CDR2 FQGNSA. CDR3 length equals 14 residues. The V gene lost 3 bases and the J gene lost 0 bases, with 6 bases spanning the gap. The CDR3 protein is CASSLVSSYNEQFF. The CDR3 DNA reads TGTGCCAGCAGCTTGGTTAGCTCCTACAATGAGCAGTTCTTC.

The chain links TRBV19 to TRBJ2-3, with 12 bases lining up with TRBD2. Germline V gene data show CDR1 as LNHDA and CDR2 as SQIVND (reference sequence). The CDR3 spans 17 residues. J lost 6 bases, V lost 1 base, and 8 bases had no gene match. This CDR3 is CASSIVQLAGGRDTQYF. CDR3 bases: TGTGCCAGTAGTATAGTCCAACTAGCGGGAGGAAGGGATACGCAGTATTTT.

The J gene is TRBJ1-5, the V gene TRBV28, with no clear D. The CDR3 totals 15 residues. CDR1 and CDR2 (germline): MDHEN, SYDVKM. V shed 2 bases and J shed 4 bases, with 12 bases lying between them. The CDR3 coding sequence is TGTGCCAGCAGTTTAATAGAAGGTTTAAATCAGCCCCAGCATTTT. As protein: CASSLIEGLNQPQHF.

The V gene is TRBV7-6, the J gene TRBJ2-3; 9 bases are a match to TRBD1. Germline CDR1 reads SGHVS; CDR2 reads FNYEAQ. This CDR3 comprises 16 residues. The V segment lost 1 base and the J segment 2 bases; nucleotides outside the gene matches: 4. CDR3 bases: TGTGCCAGCAGCTTAGGGGGACAGGGTTTCACAGATACGCAGTATTTT. Translation gives CASSLGGQGFTDTQYF. The whole variable domain, remainder taken from reference TRBV7-6 and TRBJ2-3, is GAGVSQSPRYKVTKRGQDVALRCDPISGHVSLYWYRQALGQGPEFLTYFNYEAQQDKSGLPNDRFSAERPEGSISTLTIQRTEQRDSAMYRCASSLGGQGFTDTQYFGPGTRLTVL.

V is TRBV12-5 and J is TRBJ2-7, with 12 bases fitting TRBD2. The trim removed 0 bases at V and 4 bases at J, leaving 7 bases unmatched. In germline, CDR1 is LGHNT, CDR2 FRNRAP. This CDR3 contains 17 residues. The CDR3 DNA follows: TGTGCTAGTGGTTTGGTAGCGACTAGCGGGAGTATATACGAGCAGTACTTC. Protein sequence: CASGLVATSGSIYEQYF.

The chain joins TRBV4-1 to TRBJ2-4, with TRBD1 identical over 8 bases. This CDR3 contains 17 residues. Germline trimming cut 0 bases from V and 9 bases from J; bases unmatched to any gene: 13. Germline V CDR1 and CDR2: MGHRA, YSYEKL. This CDR3 is CASSQDLGRGLRGIQYF. The CDR3 coding sequence is TGCGCCAGCAGCCAAGATCTGGGCAGGGGGCTTAGGGGCATTCAGTACTTC.

The V gene is TRBV18, the J gene TRBJ1-2; D is unclear. This CDR3 comprises 15 residues. Germline CDR1 reads KGHSH; CDR2 reads LQKENI. The germline V and J ends were trimmed by 6 bases and 0 bases, with 14 bases remaining between them. The CDR3 DNA follows: TGTGCCAGCTCCCCCTCGGCAGAGTCTAACTATGGCTACACCTTC. Translated, it gives CASSPSAESNYGYTF.

The rearrangement links TRBV7-9 to TRBJ1-1, with a tentative D call TRBD1 (6 bases). CDR1 SEHNR and CDR2 FQNEAQ come from the germline V gene (reference sequence). The CDR3 runs 13 residues. The germline V and J ends were trimmed by 5 bases and 8 bases, with 15 bases remaining between them. CDR3 region: CASSQGGSREAFF. DNA for the CDR3: TGTGCCAGCAGCCAAGGGGGGTCGAGGGAAGCTTTCTTT.

This clone was seen only a few times. The CDR3 here is CASSDAGIAYEQYF. For the CDR3, the DNA is TGTGCCAGCAGCGATGCGGGAATTGCCTACGAGCAGTACTTC. The J gene is TRBJ2-7, the V gene TRBV7-9, with a possible D match to TRBD2 (6 bases). V gave up 5 bases and J gave up 2 bases, with 13 bases separating them. This CDR3 spans 14 amino acids. Germline V CDR1 and CDR2: SEHNR, FQNEAQ (reference sequence).

The chain links TRBV2 to TRBJ1-2; 9 bases are shared with TRBD1. Germline loops: CDR1 SNHLY, CDR2 FYNNEI. The CDR3 sequence is 12 residues long. V trimming: 8 bases; J trimming: 8 bases; junction bases outside the gene matches: 6. The CDR3 here is CASRRTGDGYTF. In DNA, the CDR3 is TGTGCCAGCCGACGGACAGGGGACGGCTACACCTTC.

The chain has TRBV11-2 and TRBJ2-3; TRBD2 is a possible D gene (6 bases). CDR1 is SGHAT, CDR2 FQNNGV, per germline. V was pared by 2 bases and J by 6 bases, with 18 bases between. This CDR3 contains 16 residues. In nucleotides, the CDR3 is TGTGCCAGCAGCTTAAGTGTATGGGGAGGCCCCGATACGCAGTATTTT. Amino acid sequence: CASSLSVWGGPDTQYF.

V is TRBV5-1 and J is TRBJ2-1; TRBD1 aligns across 8 bases. V lost 4 bases, J lost 8 bases, and 8 bases stayed unmatched. Germline assignment: CDR1 SGHRS and CDR2 YFSETQ. CDR3 length: 14 residues. CDR3 in amino acids: CASSVGQAADEQFF. The CDR3 DNA reads TGCGCCAGCAGCGTGGGACAGGCGGCCGATGAGCAGTTCTTC. The entire variable domain, with the rest obtained from reference TRBV5-1 and TRBJ2-1, is as follows: KAGVTQTPRYLIKTRGQQVTLSCSPISGHRSVSWYQQTPGQGLQFLFEYFSETQRNKGNFPGRFSGRQFSNSRSEMNVSTLELGDSALYLCASSVGQAADEQFFGPGTRLTVL.

Regarding this clone: The same CDR3 also results from other DNA sequences found in this sample. The V and J genes are TRBV4-2 and TRBJ2-1, with D unresolved. V gave up 0 bases and J gave up 10 bases, with 4 bases separating them. Germline assignment: CDR1 LGHNA and CDR2 YNFKEQ. The CDR3 is 11 amino acids. CDR3 nucleotides: TGTGCCAGCAGCCAAGATCGGGAGCAGTTCTTC. Its translation is CASSQDREQFF.

The chain joins TRBV4-2 to TRBJ1-2, with TRBD1 identical over 7 bases. Germline CDR1 is LGHNA and CDR2 is YNFKEQ. The CDR3 length is 15 residues. Germline trimming cut 0 bases from V and 4 bases from J; bases unmatched to any gene: 5. The CDR3 reads CASSQEIRGGYGYTF. As DNA, the CDR3 is TGTGCCAGCAGCCAAGAAATCAGGGGGGGCTATGGCTACACCTTC.

V is TRBV27 and J is TRBJ2-1; D unclear. Trimming shortened V by 2 bases and J by 2 bases, and 7 bases separated the two germline ends. This CDR3 has 14 amino acids. Germline V gene sequence: CDR1 MNHEY, CDR2 SMNVEV (reference sequence). For the CDR3, the DNA is TGTGCCAGCAGTTTACAACCTACCTACAATGAGCAGTTCTTC. This codes for CASSLQPTYNEQFF.

The chain has TRBV9 and TRBJ2-5, with 7 bases lining up with TRBD2. The CDR3 length is 14 residues. The ends lost 0 bases at V and 4 bases at J; junction bases unmatched: 3. Germline CDR1 is SGDLS and CDR2 is YYNGEE. CDR3 in amino acids: CASSVDGGRETQYF. The DNA for the CDR3 is TGTGCCAGCAGCGTAGACGGGGGGAGAGAGACCCAGTACTTC.

This chain connects TRBV27 to TRBJ2-7; D uncertain. The CDR3 covers 13 residues. CDR1 MNHEY and CDR2 SMNVEV come from the germline V gene (reference sequence). Trimming shortened V by 2 bases and J by 2 bases, and 7 bases separated the two germline ends. CDR3 nucleotides: TGTGCCAGCAGTTTAAACCCCGCCTACGAGCAGTACTTC. As protein: CASSLNPAYEQYF.

The chain combines TRBV6-1 with TRBJ1-4, with no clear D. CDR1 and CDR2 (germline): MNHNS, SASEGT. The CDR3 contains 11 residues. V lost 5 bases and J 4 bases, leaving 2 bases between the germline ends. The CDR3 loop reads CASSINEKLFF. CDR3 coding DNA: TGTGCCAGCAGTATTAATGAAAAACTGTTTTTT.

The table lists this clone with a few counts. The chain links TRBV27 to TRBJ1-2, with 8 bases aligning to TRBD1. Germline V CDR1 and CDR2: MNHEY, SMNVEV (reference sequence). The V gene end was trimmed by 6 bases and the J gene end by 7 bases; junction bases not matched to a gene: 7. This CDR3 has 13 amino acids. This chain's CDR3 is CASSLQGEAGYTF. The CDR3 nucleotides read TGTGCCAGCAGCCTACAGGGGGAAGCTGGCTACACCTTC.

The chain is built from TRBV5-1 and TRBJ2-3; weak D call: TRBD1 (5 bases). The V end lost 3 bases, the J end lost 2 bases, and 16 bases lay between the germline ends. The germline V gene encodes CDR1 SGHRS and CDR2 YFSETQ. The CDR3 loop spans 16 amino acids. CDR3 nucleotide sequence: TGCGCCAGCAGCTCAAGGCGTTGGGGCGCCACAGATACGCAGTATTTT. Translating gives CASSSRRWGATDTQYF.